A selection of T cell receptor beta chains follows, all from one sample in a study of blood T cell repertoires in COVID-19. Method: immunoSEQ multiplex PCR; TCRdb's copy keeps in-frame clones and lacks some. The sample holds some 80,000 clones, 80% seen once. The specimen sequenced was peripheral blood. These receptor sequences come from a man aged 55 to 70 with active or convalescent COVID-19. The CDR3 runs from the conserved cysteine through the conserved F or W. D genes are given only for firm matches. Size is omitted from some rows. Given values are once, few, many or a class for expanded clones.

abundance: medium-sized; j_gene: TRBJ1-1; d_gene: -; v_gene: TRBV30; CDR3aa: CAWRGHLTGWAFF; CDR3nt: TGTGCCTGGAGAGGACATCTCACCGGGTGGGCTTTCTTT
abundance: -; j_gene: TRBJ1-2; d_gene: -; v_gene: TRBV20-1; CDR3aa: CSARADYGYTF; CDR3nt: TGCAGTGCTAGAGCGGACTATGGCTACACCTTC
abundance: -; j_gene: TRBJ2-2; d_gene: TRBD1; v_gene: TRBV7-6; CDR3aa: CASSSGTGRTGELFF; CDR3nt: TGTGCCAGCAGCTCCGGGACAGGGAGGACCGGGGAGCTGTTTTTT
abundance: -; j_gene: TRBJ2-1; d_gene: -; v_gene: TRBV3-1/TRBV3-2; CDR3aa: CASSQDRSSYNEQFF; CDR3nt: TGTGCCAGCAGCCAAGATCGGAGCTCCTACAATGAGCAGTTCTTC
abundance: -; j_gene: TRBJ1-1; d_gene: TRBD1; v_gene: TRBV2; CDR3aa: CASTPGQGNTEAFF; CDR3nt: TGTGCCAGCACTCCGGGACAGGGGAACACTGAAGCTTTCTTT
abundance: few; j_gene: TRBJ1-2; d_gene: -; v_gene: TRBV19; CDR3aa: CASSIDPRTPYGYTF; CDR3nt: TGTGCCAGTAGTATAGACCCGCGAACTCCCTATGGCTACACCTTC
abundance: -; j_gene: TRBJ1-5; d_gene: -; v_gene: TRBV5-1; CDR3aa: CASSLAPNQPQHF; CDR3nt: TGCGCCAGCAGCTTGGCCCCGAATCAGCCCCAGCATTTT
abundance: -; j_gene: TRBJ2-7; d_gene: TRBD1; v_gene: TRBV12-5; CDR3aa: CASGLGDSPYEQYF; CDR3nt: TGTGCTAGTGGTTTGGGGGACAGTCCCTACGAGCAGTACTTC
abundance: -; j_gene: TRBJ2-5; d_gene: TRBD1; v_gene: TRBV14; CDR3aa: CASSQGGTGIRETQYF; CDR3nt: TGTGCCAGCAGCCAAGGAGGGACAGGGATTCGGGAGACCCAGTACTTC
abundance: -; j_gene: TRBJ2-1; d_gene: -; v_gene: TRBV19; CDR3aa: CASMALSAGGDEQFF; CDR3nt: TGTGCCAGTATGGCCCTATCGGCGGGTGGAGATGAGCAGTTCTTC
abundance: -; j_gene: TRBJ1-4; d_gene: -; v_gene: TRBV6-5; CDR3aa: CASSSGGTNEKLFF; CDR3nt: TGTGCCAGCAGTTCGGGGGGGACTAATGAAAAACTGTTTTTT
abundance: once; j_gene: TRBJ2-7; d_gene: -; v_gene: TRBV18; CDR3aa: CASSPQGGARSYEQYF; CDR3nt: TGTGCCAGCTCACCCCAGGGGGGCGCTCGGAGCTACGAGCAGTACTTC
abundance: -; j_gene: TRBJ1-3; d_gene: TRBD1; v_gene: TRBV10-3; CDR3aa: CAISWGQGEPNTIYF; CDR3nt: TGTGCCATCAGCTGGGGACAGGGGGAACCAAACACCATATATTTT
abundance: -; j_gene: TRBJ1-1; d_gene: -; v_gene: TRBV4-3; CDR3aa: CASSEEIMNTEAFF; CDR3nt: TGCGCCAGCAGTGAGGAAATCATGAACACTGAAGCTTTCTTT
abundance: -; j_gene: TRBJ2-2; d_gene: TRBD2; v_gene: TRBV20-1; CDR3aa: CSASDGGAPGELFF; CDR3nt: TGCAGTGCTAGTGACGGGGGGGCCCCCGGGGAGCTGTTTTTT
abundance: -; j_gene: TRBJ2-5; d_gene: TRBD2; v_gene: TRBV5-5; CDR3aa: CASSLLGGTSGGDGETQYF; CDR3nt: TGTGCCAGCAGCTTGTTAGGAGGGACTAGCGGGGGGGACGGGGAGACCCAGTACTTC
abundance: -; j_gene: TRBJ2-5; d_gene: -; v_gene: TRBV20-1; CDR3aa: CSASTSGIQTQYF; CDR3nt: TGCAGTGCTAGTACTAGTGGGATACAGACCCAGTACTTC
abundance: -; j_gene: TRBJ1-2; d_gene: -; v_gene: TRBV5-6; CDR3aa: CASSPVRSTEGYTF; CDR3nt: TGTGCCAGCAGCCCAGTACGTTCAACAGAGGGCTACACCTTC
abundance: -; j_gene: TRBJ2-1; d_gene: TRBD2; v_gene: TRBV3-1/TRBV3-2; CDR3aa: CASTRTSGSNEQFF; CDR3nt: TGTGCCAGCACCCGGACTAGCGGGTCCAATGAGCAGTTCTTC
abundance: -; j_gene: TRBJ2-7; d_gene: -; v_gene: TRBV19; CDR3aa: CASSIVGSSYEQYF; CDR3nt: TGTGCCAGTAGTATAGTTGGCAGCTCCTACGAGCAGTACTTC
abundance: -; j_gene: TRBJ1-1; d_gene: -; v_gene: TRBV7-6; CDR3aa: CASSLRSGDLNTEAFF; CDR3nt: TGTGCCAGCAGCTTAAGGTCAGGGGACCTGAACACTGAAGCTTTCTTT
abundance: -; j_gene: TRBJ2-5; d_gene: TRBD2; v_gene: TRBV12-5; CDR3aa: CASGAGGGETQYF; CDR3nt: TGTGCTAGTGGTGCCGGCGGGGGGGAGACCCAGTACTTC
abundance: -; j_gene: TRBJ1-1; d_gene: -; v_gene: TRBV6-5; CDR3aa: CASRQDRSRAEAFF; CDR3nt: TGTGCCAGCAGGCAAGACAGGTCTAGGGCTGAAGCTTTCTTT
abundance: -; j_gene: TRBJ1-2; d_gene: TRBD1; v_gene: TRBV27; CDR3aa: CASSLRQGGSYGYTF; CDR3nt: TGTGCCAGCAGTTTAAGACAGGGGGGTAGCTATGGCTACACCTTC
abundance: many; j_gene: TRBJ1-1; d_gene: TRBD1; v_gene: TRBV19; CDR3aa: CASSIAGTGGTEAFF; CDR3nt: TGTGCCAGTAGTATAGCCGGGACAGGGGGAACTGAAGCTTTCTTT
abundance: -; j_gene: TRBJ1-1; d_gene: -; v_gene: TRBV7-9; CDR3aa: CASSLFGEAFF; CDR3nt: TGTGCCAGCAGCTTATTCGGTGAAGCTTTCTTT
abundance: -; j_gene: TRBJ2-7; d_gene: TRBD2; v_gene: TRBV2; CDR3aa: CASSPGLAGVYEQYF; CDR3nt: TGTGCCAGCAGTCCGGGACTAGCGGGGGTTTACGAGCAGTACTTC
abundance: once; j_gene: TRBJ1-2; d_gene: -; v_gene: TRBV27; CDR3aa: CASSSLPGTNLYGYTF; CDR3nt: TGTGCCAGCAGTTCTCTACCCGGGACAAACCTCTATGGCTACACCTTC
abundance: -; j_gene: TRBJ1-2; d_gene: -; v_gene: TRBV15; CDR3aa: CATSSSGYGYTF; CDR3nt: TGTGCCACCAGCAGTTCCGGGTATGGCTACACCTTC
abundance: -; j_gene: TRBJ2-3; d_gene: TRBD2; v_gene: TRBV7-2; CDR3aa: CASSSRLAGDITDTQYF; CDR3nt: TGTGCCAGCAGCTCCCGACTAGCGGGGGATATCACAGATACGCAGTATTTT
abundance: -; j_gene: TRBJ2-2; d_gene: -; v_gene: TRBV11-1; CDR3aa: CASSLATNTGELFF; CDR3nt: TGTGCCAGCAGCTTGGCCACGAACACCGGGGAGCTGTTTTTT
abundance: -; j_gene: TRBJ2-3; d_gene: -; v_gene: TRBV6-4; CDR3aa: CASSDSQANTQYF; CDR3nt: TGTGCCAGCAGTGACTCCCAGGCAAATACGCAGTATTTT
abundance: -; j_gene: TRBJ1-1; d_gene: -; v_gene: TRBV15; CDR3aa: CATSSDWYETFF; CDR3nt: TGTGCCACCAGCAGCGACTGGTACGAGACTTTCTTT